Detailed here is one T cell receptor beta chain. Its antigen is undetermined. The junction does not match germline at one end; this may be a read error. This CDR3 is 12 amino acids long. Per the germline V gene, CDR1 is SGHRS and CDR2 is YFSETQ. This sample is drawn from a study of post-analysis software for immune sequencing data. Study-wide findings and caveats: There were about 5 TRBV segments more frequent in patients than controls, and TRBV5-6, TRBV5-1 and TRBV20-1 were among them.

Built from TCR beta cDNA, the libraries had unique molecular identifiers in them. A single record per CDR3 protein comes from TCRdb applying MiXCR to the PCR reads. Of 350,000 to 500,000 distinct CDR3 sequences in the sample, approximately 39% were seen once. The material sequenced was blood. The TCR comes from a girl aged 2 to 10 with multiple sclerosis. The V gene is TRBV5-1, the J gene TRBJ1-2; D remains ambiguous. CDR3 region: CSSSWVSEGYTF. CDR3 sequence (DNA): TGCTCCAGCAGCTGGGTGTCTGAAGGCTACACCTTC.